This T cell receptor (beta chain) originates from a study of regulatory T cells in long-lasting Graves disease. In building TCR beta libraries, iRepertoire HTBI primers were used together with Arm-PCR of CDR3 regions. TCRdb analysed the multiplex PCR reads with MiXCR anew, one entry per CDR3 protein. The sample lists approximately 400,000 distinct CDR3 sequences; 23% were seen once. The time point denotes: persistent/refractory GD, antithyroid drugs over 5 years with positive TRAb. The TCR library was made from RNA that had been extracted from PBMCs in TRIzol. A few counts support this clonotype. From germline, CDR1 is SGDLS and CDR2 YYNGEE. CDR3 length equals 18 residues. After removal of 0 bases from V and 1 base from J, the junction contained 6 bases not matched to a gene.

The source of this sequence is a female donor with Graves disease. The chain carries TRBV9 and TRBJ2-7; 14 positions match TRBD2. The sample consisted of peripheral blood mononuclear cells (PBMCs), taken when the disease was refractory, from a patient treated with antithyroid drugs. CDR3 residues: CASSVGSGTSGSSYEQYF. The CDR3 DNA reads as TGTGCCAGCAGCGTAGGATCCGGGACTAGCGGGAGTTCCTACGAGCAGTACTTC.